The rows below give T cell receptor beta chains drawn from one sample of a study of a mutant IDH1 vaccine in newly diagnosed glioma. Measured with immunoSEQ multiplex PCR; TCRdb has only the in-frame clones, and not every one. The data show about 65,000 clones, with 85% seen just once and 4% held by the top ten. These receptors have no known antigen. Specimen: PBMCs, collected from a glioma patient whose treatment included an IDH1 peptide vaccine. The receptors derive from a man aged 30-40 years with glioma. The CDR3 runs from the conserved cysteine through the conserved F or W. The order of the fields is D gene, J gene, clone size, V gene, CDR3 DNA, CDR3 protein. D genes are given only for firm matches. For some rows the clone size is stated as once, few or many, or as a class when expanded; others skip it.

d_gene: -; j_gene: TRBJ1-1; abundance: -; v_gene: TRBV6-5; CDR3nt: TGTGCCAGCAGTTACTCGATAGGTTCATTGAGCGAAGCTTTCTTT; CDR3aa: CASSYSIGSLSEAFF
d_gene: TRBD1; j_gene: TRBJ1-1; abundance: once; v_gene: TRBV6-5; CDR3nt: TGTGCCAGCAGTTACACAAACAGGGGGCGTTTCACTGAAGCTTTCTTT; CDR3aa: CASSYTNRGRFTEAFF
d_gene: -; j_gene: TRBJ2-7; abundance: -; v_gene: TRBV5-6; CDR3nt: TGTGCCAGCAGCTTGGGTTTTGGGCCGAACTCCTACGAGCAGTACTTC; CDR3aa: CASSLGFGPNSYEQYF
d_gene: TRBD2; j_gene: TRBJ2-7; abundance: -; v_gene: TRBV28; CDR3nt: TGTGCCAGCGGGGGGAGGGGTCCCTACGAGCAGTACTTC; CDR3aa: CASGGRGPYEQYF
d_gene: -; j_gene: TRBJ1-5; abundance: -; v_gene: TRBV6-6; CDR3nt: TGTGCCAGCAGAAGGGAGGGCAATCAGCCCCAGCATTTT; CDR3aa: CASRREGNQPQHF
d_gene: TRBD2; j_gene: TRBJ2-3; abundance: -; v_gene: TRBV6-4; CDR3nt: TGTGCCAGCAGTGACTCTGCGGGGGAGGCGGATACGCAGTATTTT; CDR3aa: CASSDSAGEADTQYF
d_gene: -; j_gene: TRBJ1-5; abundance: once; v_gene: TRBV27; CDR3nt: TGTGCCAGCGCGTACGGGGCGGGCAATCAGCCCCAGCATTTT; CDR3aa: CASAYGAGNQPQHF
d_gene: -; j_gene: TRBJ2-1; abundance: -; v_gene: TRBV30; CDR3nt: TGTGCCTGGGATAGACAGAGCTCCTACAATGAGCAGTTCTTC; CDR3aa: CAWDRQSSYNEQFF
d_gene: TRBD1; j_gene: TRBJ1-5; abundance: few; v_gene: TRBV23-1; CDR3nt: TGCGCCAGCAGTCCCGAGACAGGGGATCAGCCCCAGCATTTT; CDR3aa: CASSPETGDQPQHF
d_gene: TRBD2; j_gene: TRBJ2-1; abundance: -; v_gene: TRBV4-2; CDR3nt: TGTGCCAGCAGCCAAGTAGCGGGGGGGCCCAATGAGCAGTTCTTC; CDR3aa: CASSQVAGGPNEQFF
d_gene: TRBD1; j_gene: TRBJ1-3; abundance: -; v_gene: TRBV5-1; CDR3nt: TGCGCCAGCAGCTTCGGGACAGGAGGCTCTGGAAACACCATATATTTT; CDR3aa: CASSFGTGGSGNTIYF
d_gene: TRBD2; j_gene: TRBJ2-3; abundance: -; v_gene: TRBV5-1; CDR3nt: TGCGCCAGCAAGTACGGGACTAGCGGGGGACGGGATACGCAGTATTTT; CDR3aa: CASKYGTSGGRDTQYF
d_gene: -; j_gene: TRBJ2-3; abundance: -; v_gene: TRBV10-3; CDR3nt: TGTGCCATCAGTGCCGGGACGGGCACAGATACGCAGTATTTT; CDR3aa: CAISAGTGTDTQYF
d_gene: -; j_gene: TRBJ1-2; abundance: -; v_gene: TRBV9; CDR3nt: TGTGCCAGCAGCGTAGGTCTGATCGGAGGGGGCTACACCTTC; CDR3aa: CASSVGLIGGGYTF
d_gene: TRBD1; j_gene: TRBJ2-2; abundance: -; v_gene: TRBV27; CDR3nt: TGTGCCAGCAGTTTGAGCGGACAGGGGGGGAACACCGGGGAGCTGTTTTTT; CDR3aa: CASSLSGQGGNTGELFF
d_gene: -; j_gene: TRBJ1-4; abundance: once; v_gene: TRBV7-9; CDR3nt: TGTGCCAGCAGCTTCGCCGCCGCCCCCAGTGAAAAACTGTTTTTT; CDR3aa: CASSFAAAPSEKLFF
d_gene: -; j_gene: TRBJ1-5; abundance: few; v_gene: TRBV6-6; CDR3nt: TGTGCCAGCAGTCCCCATGAGAAATCCAATCAGCCCCAGCATTTT; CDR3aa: CASSPHEKSNQPQHF
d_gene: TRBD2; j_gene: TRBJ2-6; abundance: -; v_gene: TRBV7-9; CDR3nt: TGTGCCAGCAGCGTGCGGGGGACCTGGATTGAGCCTGGGGCCAACGTCCTGACTTTC; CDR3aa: CASSVRGTWIEPGANVLTF
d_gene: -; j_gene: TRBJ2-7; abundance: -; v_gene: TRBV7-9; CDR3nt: TGTGCCAGCAGCTTATGGACTGGTGCTTCCTACGAGCAGTACTTC; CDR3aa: CASSLWTGASYEQYF
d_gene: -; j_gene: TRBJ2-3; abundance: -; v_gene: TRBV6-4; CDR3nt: TGTGCCAGCAGTGAAGCTGGCGATTCCACAGATACGCAGTATTTT; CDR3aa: CASSEAGDSTDTQYF
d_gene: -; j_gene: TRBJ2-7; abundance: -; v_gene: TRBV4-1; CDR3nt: TGCGCCAGCAGCCCCACCCCGGGGGGCGCGAGGAGCTACGAGCAGTACTTC; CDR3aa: CASSPTPGGARSYEQYF
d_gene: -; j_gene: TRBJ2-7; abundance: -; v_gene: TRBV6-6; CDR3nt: TGTGCCAGCAGTCAGGGGACCAAAGGTCCCTACGAGCAGTACTTC; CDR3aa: CASSQGTKGPYEQYF
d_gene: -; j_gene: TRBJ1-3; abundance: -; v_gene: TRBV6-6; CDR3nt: TGTGCCACACTGGACAGCTACGAAAACACCATATATTTT; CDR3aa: CATLDSYENTIYF
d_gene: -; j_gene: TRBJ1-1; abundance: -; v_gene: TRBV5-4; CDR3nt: TGTGCCAGCAGCTTTAGAGCGATGAACACTGAAGCTTTCTTT; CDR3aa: CASSFRAMNTEAFF
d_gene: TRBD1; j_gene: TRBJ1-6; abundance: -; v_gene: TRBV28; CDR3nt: TGTGCCAGCAAAACCTTAGGACTAGGGGGCGCGTTATATAATTCACCCCTCCACTTT; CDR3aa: CASKTLGLGGALYNSPLHF
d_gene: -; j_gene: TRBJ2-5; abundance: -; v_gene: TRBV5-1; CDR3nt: TGCGCCAGCAGCTTGGGGCTCAAAGAGACCCAGTACTTC; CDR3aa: CASSLGLKETQYF
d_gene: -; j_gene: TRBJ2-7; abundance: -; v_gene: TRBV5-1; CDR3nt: TGCGCCAGCAGCTCCGGACAACCGACCCTCCACGAGCAGTACTTC; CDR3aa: CASSSGQPTLHEQYF
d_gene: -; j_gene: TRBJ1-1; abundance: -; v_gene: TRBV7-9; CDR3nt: TGTGCCAGCAGCCAGCGGGTGGGGCCCTTGGGAACTGAAGCTTTCTTT; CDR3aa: CASSQRVGPLGTEAFF
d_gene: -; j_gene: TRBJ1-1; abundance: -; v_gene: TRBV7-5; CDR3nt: TGTGTCAGAAGCCCCCGGGTTGGGGAGGGTGAAGCTTTCTTT; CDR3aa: CVRSPRVGEGEAFF
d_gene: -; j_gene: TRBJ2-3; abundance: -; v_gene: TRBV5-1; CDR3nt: TGCGCCAGCAGCTTTAAACTTGGGGGTTTCCTCACAGATACGCAGTATTTT; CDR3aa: CASSFKLGGFLTDTQYF
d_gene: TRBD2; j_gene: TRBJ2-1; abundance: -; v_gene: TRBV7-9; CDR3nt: TGTGCCCAGCAAATTAAAGCGGGGGACTACAATGAGCAGTTCTTC; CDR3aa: CAQQIKAGDYNEQFF
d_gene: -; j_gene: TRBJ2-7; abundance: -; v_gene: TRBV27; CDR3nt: TGTGCCAGCAGTTTATCAGGGAGGGAGCAGTACTTC; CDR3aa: CASSLSGREQYF
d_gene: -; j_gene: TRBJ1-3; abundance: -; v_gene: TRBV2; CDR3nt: TGTGCCAGCAGTTTTGGCCAGACGGGAAACACCATATATTTT; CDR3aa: CASSFGQTGNTIYF
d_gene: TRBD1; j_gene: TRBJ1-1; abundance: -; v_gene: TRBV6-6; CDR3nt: TGTGCCAGCCAGAGACAGGGGAACACTGAAGCTTTCTTT; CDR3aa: CASQRQGNTEAFF
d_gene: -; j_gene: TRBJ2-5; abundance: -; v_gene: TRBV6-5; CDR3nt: TGTGCCAGCAGTTACAGGTCGGGGGAGAGCGAGACCCAGTACTTC; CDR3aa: CASSYRSGESETQYF
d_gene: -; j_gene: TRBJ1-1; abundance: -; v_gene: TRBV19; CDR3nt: TGTGCCAGTAGTGGCCAATGGGACAACCCGGGAGCTTTCTTT; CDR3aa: CASSGQWDNPGAFF
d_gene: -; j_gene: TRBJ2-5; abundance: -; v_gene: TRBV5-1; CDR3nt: TGCGCCAGCAGCATCCAACAGGGGACTCAAGAGACCCAGTACTTC; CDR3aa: CASSIQQGTQETQYF
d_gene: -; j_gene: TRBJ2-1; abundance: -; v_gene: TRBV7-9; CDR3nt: TGTGCCAGCAGCTTAGCGTATGGAAAATACAATGAGCAGTTCTTC; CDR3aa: CASSLAYGKYNEQFF
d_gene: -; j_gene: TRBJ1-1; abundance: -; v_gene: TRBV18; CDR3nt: TGTGCCAGCTCAATCGTCGCCGCCCAAGACCACACTGAAGCTTTCTTT; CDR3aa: CASSIVAAQDHTEAFF
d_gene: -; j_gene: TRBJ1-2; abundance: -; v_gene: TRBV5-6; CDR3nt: TGTGCCAGCAGCTTACTTTCCGGTTTAAACTTCTATGGCTACACCTTC; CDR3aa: CASSLLSGLNFYGYTF
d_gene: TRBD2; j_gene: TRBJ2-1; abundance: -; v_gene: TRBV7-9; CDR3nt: TGTGCCAGCAGCATAGTCCCGGGACTAGCTCCGATGGGGAGCGAGCAGTTCTTC; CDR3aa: CASSIVPGLAPMGSEQFF
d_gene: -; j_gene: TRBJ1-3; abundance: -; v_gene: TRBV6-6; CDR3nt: TGTGCCAGCAGCCTCGATGGGGAGACCATATATTTT; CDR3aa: CASSLDGETIYF
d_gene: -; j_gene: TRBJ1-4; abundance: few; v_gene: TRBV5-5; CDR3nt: TGTGCCAGCAGCGGCCTAGGGGAAAAACTGTTTTTT; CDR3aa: CASSGLGEKLFF
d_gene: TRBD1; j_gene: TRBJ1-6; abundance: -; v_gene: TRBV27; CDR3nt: TGTGCCAGCAGTACGACAGGGGTGGGTTCACCCCTCCACTTT; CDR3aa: CASSTTGVGSPLHF
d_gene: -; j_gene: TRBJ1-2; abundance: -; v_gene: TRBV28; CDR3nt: TGTGCCAGCGAGGGGCAGGGACCTAACTATGGCTACACCTTC; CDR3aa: CASEGQGPNYGYTF
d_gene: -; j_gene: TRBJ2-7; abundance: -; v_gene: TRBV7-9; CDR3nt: TGTGCCAGCACCGACATTTCCTACGAGCAGTACTTC; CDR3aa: CASTDISYEQYF
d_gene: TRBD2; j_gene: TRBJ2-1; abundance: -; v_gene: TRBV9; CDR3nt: TGTGCCAGCAGCGTAGAGCGGGGGGCATACAATGAGCAGTTCTTC; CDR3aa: CASSVERGAYNEQFF
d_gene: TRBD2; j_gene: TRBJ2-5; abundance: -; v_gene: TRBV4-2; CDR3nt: TGTGCCAGCAGCCAAGACGCGCTTGGACTAGTACAAGAGACCCAGTACTTC; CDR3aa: CASSQDALGLVQETQYF
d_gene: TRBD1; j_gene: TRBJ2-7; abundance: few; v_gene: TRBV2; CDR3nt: TGTGCCAGCAGTCGACAGGGGGCCCACGAGCAGTACTTC; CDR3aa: CASSRQGAHEQYF
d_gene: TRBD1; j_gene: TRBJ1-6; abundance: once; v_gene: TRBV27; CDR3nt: TGTGCCAGCAGTTTAGGGACAGCCAATTCACCCCTCCACTTT; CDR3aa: CASSLGTANSPLHF
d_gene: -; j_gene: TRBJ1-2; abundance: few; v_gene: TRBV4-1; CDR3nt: TGCGCCAGCAGCCAAGAACGACGCTATAACTATGGCTACACCTTC; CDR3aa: CASSQERRYNYGYTF
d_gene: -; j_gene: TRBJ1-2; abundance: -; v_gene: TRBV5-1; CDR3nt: TGCGCCAGCAGCGTGCGGGGGCCGCCGGGCTATGGCTACACCTTC; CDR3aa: CASSVRGPPGYGYTF
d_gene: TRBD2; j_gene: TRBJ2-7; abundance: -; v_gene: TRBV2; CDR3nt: TGTGCCAGCAGCCCCGGCGGGGGGTCGGAGCAGTACTTC; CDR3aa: CASSPGGGSEQYF
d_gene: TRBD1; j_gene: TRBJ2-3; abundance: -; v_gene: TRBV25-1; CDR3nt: TGTGCCAGCAGCCTTACCGGGACAGGGAAGATCACGCAGTATTTT; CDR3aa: CASSLTGTGKITQYF
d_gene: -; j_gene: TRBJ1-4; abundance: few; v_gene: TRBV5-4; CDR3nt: TGTGCCAGCAGCTTGGCAGGGAATAATGAAAAACTGTTTTTT; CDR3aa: CASSLAGNNEKLFF
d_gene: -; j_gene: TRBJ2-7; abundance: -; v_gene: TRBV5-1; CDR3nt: TGCGCCAGCAGCTTGGCCCAGGGACCCTACGAGCAGTACTTC; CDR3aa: CASSLAQGPYEQYF
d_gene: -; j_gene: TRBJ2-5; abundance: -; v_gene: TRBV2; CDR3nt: TGTGCCAGCAGGCAGGGAGGAGAGACCCAGTACTTC; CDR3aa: CASRQGGETQYF
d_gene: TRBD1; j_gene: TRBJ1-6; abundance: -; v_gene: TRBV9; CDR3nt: TGTGCCAGCAGCGTAGCGGCAGGGGGAATTTCACCCCTCCACTTT; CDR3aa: CASSVAAGGISPLHF
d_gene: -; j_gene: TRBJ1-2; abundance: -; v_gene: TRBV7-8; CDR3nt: TGTGCCAGCAGCTTAATAGTGAGCGGACGGGAGAGAAACTATGGCTACACCTTC; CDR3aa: CASSLIVSGRERNYGYTF
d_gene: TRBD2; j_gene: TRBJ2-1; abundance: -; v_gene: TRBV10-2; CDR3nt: TGCGCCAGCAGTGGGACTAGCGGGGGGGCCCATTCCTACAATGAGCAGTTCTTC; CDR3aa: CASSGTSGGAHSYNEQFF